This is a list of T cell receptor beta chains from one sample in a study of vaccination and CD4 T cells after COVID-19. Their cognate antigens are unknown. TCRdb fed the PCR reads into MiXCR, producing one record per CDR3 protein. Of around 9,700 distinct CDR3 sequences listed, 35% are singletons. The specimen was CD4+ T cells from blood, cultured in vitro. These receptors all come from a human donor in good health. Each CDR3 is given with its conserved first and last residue. A D gene is named only where the DNA matches it firmly. Clone size is shown for a subset of rows, as once, few, many or a class of expanded clone.

cdr3_nt: TGTGCCAGTAGTATGGGTGGGCCTGAAGCTTTCTTT
cdr3_aa: CASSMGGPEAFF
v_call: TRBV19
clone_size: NA
j_call: TRBJ1-1
d_call: NA

cdr3_nt: TGTGCCAGCAGTCAACAGGGGGAGAATTCACCCCTCCACTTT
cdr3_aa: CASSQQGENSPLHF
v_call: TRBV2
clone_size: few
j_call: TRBJ1-6
d_call: TRBD1

cdr3_nt: TGTGCCAGCAGACCGACCCCCAATGAGCAGTTCTTC
cdr3_aa: CASRPTPNEQFF
v_call: TRBV27
clone_size: few
j_call: TRBJ2-1
d_call: NA

cdr3_nt: TGTGCCAGCAGTTACGTTTCAGGCCAATACAATGAGCAGTTCTTC
cdr3_aa: CASSYVSGQYNEQFF
v_call: TRBV6-2/TRBV6-3
clone_size: NA
j_call: TRBJ2-1
d_call: NA

cdr3_nt: TGTGCCAGCAGCCTGGGTAGCAATCAGCCCCAGCATTTT
cdr3_aa: CASSLGSNQPQHF
v_call: TRBV12-3/TRBV12-4
clone_size: NA
j_call: TRBJ1-5
d_call: NA

cdr3_nt: TGTGCCACCAGCAGAGATCTGAGGGGGGGGACAGATACGCAGTATTTT
cdr3_aa: CATSRDLRGGTDTQYF
v_call: TRBV15
clone_size: NA
j_call: TRBJ2-3
d_call: NA

cdr3_nt: TGTGCCAGCAGCCCTCCCGGCAGGGAGCTGTTTTTT
cdr3_aa: CASSPPGRELFF
v_call: TRBV5-4
clone_size: NA
j_call: TRBJ2-2
d_call: NA

cdr3_nt: TGTGCCAGTAGTAAGCGGACAGGAGACGATCAGCCCCAGCATTTT
cdr3_aa: CASSKRTGDDQPQHF
v_call: TRBV19
clone_size: medium-sized
j_call: TRBJ1-5
d_call: TRBD1

cdr3_nt: TGTGCCAGCAGCGAGCTAGCCGGGTCCTACGAGCAGTACTTC
cdr3_aa: CASSELAGSYEQYF
v_call: TRBV28
clone_size: NA
j_call: TRBJ2-7
d_call: NA

cdr3_nt: TGCAGTGCTAGAGATCAAAGCGGGAGGGCCATCCACGAGCAGTACTTC
cdr3_aa: CSARDQSGRAIHEQYF
v_call: TRBV20-1
clone_size: few
j_call: TRBJ2-7
d_call: TRBD2

cdr3_nt: TGTGCCAGCAGTGGGTTAGCGCGATACGGAGATCAGTACTTC
cdr3_aa: CASSGLARYGDQYF
v_call: TRBV6-1
clone_size: few
j_call: TRBJ2-7
d_call: NA

cdr3_nt: TGTGCCAGCAGGGCGACAGGGGAAGGCTATGGCTACACCTTC
cdr3_aa: CASRATGEGYGYTF
v_call: TRBV2
clone_size: medium-sized
j_call: TRBJ1-2
d_call: TRBD1

cdr3_nt: TGTGCCAGCAGTTACTCGGGCCGCAATGAGCAGTTCTTC
cdr3_aa: CASSYSGRNEQFF
v_call: TRBV6-2/TRBV6-3
clone_size: NA
j_call: TRBJ2-1
d_call: NA

cdr3_nt: TGTGCCAGCAGTCGGGTGTACACTGAAGCTTTCTTT
cdr3_aa: CASSRVYTEAFF
v_call: TRBV28
clone_size: few
j_call: TRBJ1-1
d_call: NA

cdr3_nt: TGCGCCAGCAGCTTGGATACCGCATTGGGTGGCTACACCTTC
cdr3_aa: CASSLDTALGGYTF
v_call: TRBV5-1
clone_size: few
j_call: TRBJ1-2
d_call: NA

cdr3_nt: TGTGCCAGCAGCTTAGATGTGGGACCCAGGGTGGGGTACTATGGCTACACCTTC
cdr3_aa: CASSLDVGPRVGYYGYTF
v_call: TRBV7-8
clone_size: NA
j_call: TRBJ1-2
d_call: NA

cdr3_nt: TGTGCCAGCAGCACGACAGGGAACAGGGAGACCCAGTACTTC
cdr3_aa: CASSTTGNRETQYF
v_call: TRBV5-5
clone_size: few
j_call: TRBJ2-5
d_call: TRBD1

cdr3_nt: TGTGCCACCAGCAGAGAACGGTGGACGAACACTGAAGCTTTCTTT
cdr3_aa: CATSRERWTNTEAFF
v_call: TRBV15
clone_size: few
j_call: TRBJ1-1
d_call: NA

cdr3_nt: TGTGCCAGCAGTGGACCCGGGGCTAGCTACACCTTC
cdr3_aa: CASSGPGASYTF
v_call: TRBV25-1
clone_size: few
j_call: TRBJ1-2
d_call: NA

cdr3_nt: TGTGCCAGCACTTCCTGGGGACTAGCGGGTGGCAATGAGCAGTTCTTC
cdr3_aa: CASTSWGLAGGNEQFF
v_call: TRBV7-9
clone_size: NA
j_call: TRBJ2-1
d_call: TRBD2

cdr3_nt: TGTGCCAGCAGTCTACGAGAGTACAATGAGCAGTTCTTC
cdr3_aa: CASSLREYNEQFF
v_call: TRBV27
clone_size: few
j_call: TRBJ2-1
d_call: NA

cdr3_nt: TGTGCCAGCTCAACCGACAGGAACACTGAAGCTTTCTTT
cdr3_aa: CASSTDRNTEAFF
v_call: TRBV18
clone_size: NA
j_call: TRBJ1-1
d_call: NA

cdr3_nt: TGTGCCGCCAGCGGGGTGGGAGACTATGGCTACACCTTC
cdr3_aa: CAASGVGDYGYTF
v_call: TRBV10-3
clone_size: NA
j_call: TRBJ1-2
d_call: NA

cdr3_nt: TGCGCCAGCAGCCCCATTCTCGGCACCGGGGAGCTGTTTTTT
cdr3_aa: CASSPILGTGELFF
v_call: TRBV4-1
clone_size: NA
j_call: TRBJ2-2
d_call: NA

cdr3_nt: TGTGCCAGCAGTTTAGTGGAGTTCCCCCAGCCCCAGCATTTT
cdr3_aa: CASSLVEFPQPQHF
v_call: TRBV12-3/TRBV12-4
clone_size: few
j_call: TRBJ1-5
d_call: NA

cdr3_nt: TGTGCCAGCAGTCAGCCTTCGAGAGCGGACATTCAGTACTTC
cdr3_aa: CASSQPSRADIQYF
v_call: TRBV28
clone_size: NA
j_call: TRBJ2-4
d_call: NA

cdr3_nt: TGTGCCAGCAGTTACTCGAGGCTGGGGGCGAGTTCACCCCTCCACTTT
cdr3_aa: CASSYSRLGASSPLHF
v_call: TRBV6-2/TRBV6-3
clone_size: NA
j_call: TRBJ1-6
d_call: NA

cdr3_nt: TGTGCCACCAGCTACCCAGGACTCTACGAGCAGTACTTC
cdr3_aa: CATSYPGLYEQYF
v_call: TRBV15
clone_size: few
j_call: TRBJ2-7
d_call: NA

cdr3_nt: TGTGCCAGCAGTGAGAAGGGGTCCTATAATTCACCCCTCCACTTT
cdr3_aa: CASSEKGSYNSPLHF
v_call: TRBV6-1
clone_size: NA
j_call: TRBJ1-6
d_call: NA

cdr3_nt: TGCGCCAGCAGCTTGGGGGGACAGGGAACATACGAGCAGTACTTC
cdr3_aa: CASSLGGQGTYEQYF
v_call: TRBV5-1
clone_size: few
j_call: TRBJ2-7
d_call: TRBD1

cdr3_nt: TGTGCCAGCAGTTACTCTGGACTAGCGGGCAATGAGCAGTTCTTC
cdr3_aa: CASSYSGLAGNEQFF
v_call: TRBV6-5
clone_size: NA
j_call: TRBJ2-1
d_call: TRBD2

cdr3_nt: TGTGCCAGCAGTTTAAGGGGGACTAGCGGGAGCGAGCAGTACTTC
cdr3_aa: CASSLRGTSGSEQYF
v_call: TRBV27
clone_size: few
j_call: TRBJ2-7
d_call: TRBD2

cdr3_nt: TGTGCCAGCAGCGTTGACAGGGGGCGCGGGGAGACCCAGTACTTC
cdr3_aa: CASSVDRGRGETQYF
v_call: TRBV7-2
clone_size: NA
j_call: TRBJ2-5
d_call: TRBD1

cdr3_nt: TGTGCCACCTTTTCTAGCGGATCCTCCTACGAGCAGTACTTC
cdr3_aa: CATFSSGSSYEQYF
v_call: TRBV10-3
clone_size: few
j_call: TRBJ2-7
d_call: TRBD2

cdr3_nt: TGTGCTAGCAGCTCCAGACAAGGGGCCTCCTACAATGAGCAGTTCTTC
cdr3_aa: CASSSRQGASYNEQFF
v_call: TRBV7-6
clone_size: few
j_call: TRBJ2-1
d_call: NA